One and the same sample provided the 13 T cell receptor beta chains below, sequenced in a study of PD-L1 blockade in urothelial cancer. Using immunoSEQ multiplex PCR, the repertoire was profiled, and TCRdb retains in-frame clones only, with some absent. This sample has approximately 94,000 clones, with roughly 84% found just once. The time point is: pretreatment peripheral blood. Sample: PBMCs, taken around atezolizumab (anti-PD-L1) treatment. These receptors were taken from a man between 60 and 70 years old with urothelial cancer.

With regard to this clone: An end of the junction does not agree with germline; a read error may underlie this. This sequence joins TRBV5-4 and TRBJ1-1, with a tentative D call TRBD1 (5 bases). Germline assignment: CDR1 SGHNT and CDR2 YYREEE (reference sequence). The CDR3 is made up of 13 amino acids. CDR3 residues: CASSLVRGTEAFF. In nucleotides, the CDR3 is TGTGCCAGCAGTTTGGTAAGGGGCACTGAAGCTTTCTTT.

This clone was seen just once. The V gene is TRBV5-1, the J gene TRBJ2-5; 8 bases match TRBD1. This CDR3 comprises 15 residues. V lost 6 bases and J lost 4; bases outside the gene matches: 11. Germline CDR1 SGHRS, CDR2 YFSETQ. The CDR3 DNA reads as TGCGCCAGCACAATTAGCGGCCAGGGGGCAGAGACCCAGTACTTC. It encodes CASTISGQGAETQYF.

V gene TRBV15 combines with J gene TRBJ2-1, with a weak D call TRBD1 (7 bases). Looked up from germline, CDR1 is LNHNV and CDR2 is YYDKDF (reference sequence). Trimming stripped 0 bases from V and 7 bases from J, with 13 bases between. The CDR3 contains 15 residues. CDR3 coding DNA: TGTGCCACCAGCAGAGATCAGGGGGGAATAAATGAGCAGTTCTTC. As protein: CATSRDQGGINEQFF.

This chain uses TRBV7-2 with TRBJ1-1, with 7 positions matching TRBD1. CDR1 and CDR2 (germline): SGHTA, FQGNSA. CDR3 length: 14 residues. The trim removed 4 bases at V and 11 bases at J, leaving 13 bases unmatched. The CDR3 reads CASSSRQGHAVAFF. CDR3 sequence (DNA): TGTGCCAGCAGCTCAAGACAGGGACATGCAGTGGCTTTCTTT.

The rearrangement uses TRBV5-4 and TRBJ2-2; 12 bases agree with TRBD1. Germline V gene sequence: CDR1 SGHNT, CDR2 YYREEE (reference sequence). The CDR3 has 17 residues. Trimming at V came to 0 bases and at J to 4 bases, leaving 4 bases not matched to a gene. The CDR3 is CASSLGGTGGFTGELFF. CDR3 sequence (DNA): TGTGCCAGCAGCTTGGGGGGGACAGGGGGCTTCACCGGGGAGCTGTTTTTT.

This chain links TRBV6-1 with TRBJ2-7; 15 bases are shared with TRBD2. The junction had 5 bases not matched to a gene; V was cut back by 3 bases and J by 5 bases. The CDR3 loop spans 16 amino acids. CDR1 MNHNS and CDR2 SASEGT come from the germline V gene. The CDR3 DNA follows: TGTGCCAGCAGTGATGGACTAGCGGGAGGGGGCGACGAGCAGTACTTC. This codes for CASSDGLAGGGDEQYF.

This clone was counted a few times. V usage is TRBV7-9 and J usage is TRBJ2-5, with D tentatively TRBD1 (6 bases). Germline CDR1 SEHNR, CDR2 FQNEAQ (reference sequence). The CDR3 runs to 14 residues. V lost 4 bases and J 0 bases, leaving 9 bases between the germline ends. In DNA form, the CDR3 reads TGTGCCAGCAGCTGGCACAGGGACCAAGAGACCCAGTACTTC. This sequence encodes CASSWHRDQETQYF.

The chain links TRBV19 to TRBJ2-1, with 11 bases that match TRBD1. Germline V gives CDR1 LNHDA, CDR2 SQIVND (reference sequence). This CDR3 is 14 amino acids long. Trimming took 5 bases from V and 10 from J; bases not matched to a gene: 7. DNA for the CDR3: TGTGCCAGTAGTCCCGGGACAGGGGGTTGGGAGCAGTTCTTC. Protein product: CASSPGTGGWEQFF.

This rearrangement joins TRBV28 to TRBJ1-4; TRBD1 is a possible D gene (6 bases). Trimming removed 5 bases from V and 7 bases from J, with 14 bases in between. From germline, CDR1 is MDHEN and CDR2 SYDVKM. The CDR3 length is 14 residues. The CDR3 coding sequence is TGTGCCAGCAGTGAGACGACAGGTCTTGAAAAACTGTTTTTT. Translating gives CASSETTGLEKLFF. Full variable domain (rest looked up from reference TRBV28 and TRBJ1-4): DVKVTQSSRYLVKRTGEKVFLECVQDMDHENMFWYRQDPGLGLRLIYFSYDVKMKEKGDIPEGYSVSREKKERFSLILESASTNQTSMYLCASSETTGLEKLFFGSGTQLSVL.

The chain is built from TRBV19 and TRBJ1-2, with a tentative D call TRBD1 (5 bases). The germline V gene encodes CDR1 LNHDA and CDR2 SQIVND (reference sequence). This CDR3 spans 12 amino acids. V lost 7 bases to trimming and J lost 6 bases, with 12 bases between them. CDR3 sequence reads: CASTLGGNGYTF. The DNA for the CDR3 is TGTGCCAGTACTTTGGGGGGAAATGGCTACACCTTC. The full variable domain, its missing parts supplied by reference TRBV19 and TRBJ1-2, is DGGITQSPKYLFRKEGQNVTLSCEQNLNHDAMYWYRQDPGQGLRLIYYSQIVNDFQKGDIAEGYSVSREKKESFPLTVTSAQKNPTAFYLCASTLGGNGYTFGSGTRLTVV.

CDR3 nucleotide sequence: TGTGCCTGGAGTGGTGCAGGGAGGTACCAAGAGACCCAGTACTTC. It encodes CAWSGAGRYQETQYF. The chain joins TRBV30 to TRBJ2-5; D possibly corresponds to TRBD2 (6 bases). CDR1 is GTSNPN and CDR2 is SVGIG in the germline V gene (reference sequence). CDR3 length: 15 residues. The V end lost 1 base, the J end lost 0 bases, and 12 bases lay between the germline ends.

Turning to this clone: The sample carries other DNA sequences with the same CDR3. J is TRBJ1-1 and V is TRBV18; D is unresolved. Germline CDR1 and CDR2: KGHSH and LQKENI. CDR3 length equals 12 residues. The V and J ends lost 3 bases and 6 bases respectively, with 8 bases between them. The CDR3 region is CASSPPGPEAFF. The CDR3 nucleotides read TGTGCCAGCTCACCTCCTGGCCCTGAAGCTTTCTTT.

This chain uses TRBV10-3 with TRBJ1-3, with 8 bases identical to TRBD1. The V gene end was trimmed by 0 bases and the J gene end by 0 bases; junction bases not matched to a gene: 7. Germline V lookup: CDR1 ENHRY, CDR2 SYGVKD. CDR3 size: 18 residues. The CDR3 DNA reads as TGTGCCATCAGTGAGTCCCGAGGACAGGGTAGCTCTGGAAACACCATATATTTT. Translating it yields CAISESRGQGSSGNTIYF.